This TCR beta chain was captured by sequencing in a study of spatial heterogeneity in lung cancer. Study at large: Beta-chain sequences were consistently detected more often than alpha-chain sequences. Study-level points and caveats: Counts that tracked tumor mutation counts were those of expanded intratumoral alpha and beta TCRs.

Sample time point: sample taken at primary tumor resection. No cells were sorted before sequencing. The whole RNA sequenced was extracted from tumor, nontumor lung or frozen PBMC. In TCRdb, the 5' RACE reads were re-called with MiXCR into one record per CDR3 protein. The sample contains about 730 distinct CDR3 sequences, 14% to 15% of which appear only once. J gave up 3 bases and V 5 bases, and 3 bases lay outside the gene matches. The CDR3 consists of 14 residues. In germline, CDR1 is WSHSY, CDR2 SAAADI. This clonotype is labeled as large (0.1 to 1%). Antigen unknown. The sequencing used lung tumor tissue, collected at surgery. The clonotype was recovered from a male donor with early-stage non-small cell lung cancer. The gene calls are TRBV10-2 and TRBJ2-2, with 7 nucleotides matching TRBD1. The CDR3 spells CASSLGTDTGELFF. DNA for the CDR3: TGCGCCAGCAGTCTGGGGACAGACACCGGGGAGCTGTTTTTT.